This T cell receptor (beta chain) derives from a study of T-cell reconstitution after alpha-beta-depleted transplantation in children. Preparing the TCRbeta library involved the use of unique molecular identifiers. Each CDR3 protein is one row after TCRdb ran MiXCR on the PCR reads. The sample lists 550,000 to 800,000 distinct CDR3 sequences, less than 15% occurring once. With 0 bases removed from V and 4 bases from J, the gap between germline ends came to 13 bases. The CDR3 runs to 14 residues. CDR1 and CDR2 from the germline V gene are DFQATT and SNEGSKA (reference sequence). This clonotype has only a few counts.

V gene TRBV20-1 combines with J gene TRBJ2-7, with no clear D. This TCR was sampled from a girl aged 2 to 10 with congenital amegakaryocytic thrombocytopenia, due to receive a stem cell transplant. The specimen was PBMCs, collected before TCRalphabeta/CD19-depleted stem cell transplant. The CDR3: CSARDSNRPYEQYF. CDR3 nucleotides: TGCAGTGCTAGAGATTCCAACAGACCTTACGAGCAGTACTTC.